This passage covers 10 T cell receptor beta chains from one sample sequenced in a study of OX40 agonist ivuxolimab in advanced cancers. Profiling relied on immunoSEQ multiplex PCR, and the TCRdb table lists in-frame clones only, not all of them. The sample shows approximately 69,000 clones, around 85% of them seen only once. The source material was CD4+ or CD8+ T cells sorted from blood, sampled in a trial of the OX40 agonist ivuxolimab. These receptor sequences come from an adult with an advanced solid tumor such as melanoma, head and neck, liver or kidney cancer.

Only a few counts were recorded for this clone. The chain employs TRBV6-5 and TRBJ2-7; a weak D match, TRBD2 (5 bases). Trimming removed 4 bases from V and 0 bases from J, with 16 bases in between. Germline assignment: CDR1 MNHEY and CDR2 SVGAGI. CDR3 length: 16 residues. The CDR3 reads CASSFSTLGSSYEQYF. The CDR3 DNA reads TGTGCCAGCAGTTTTTCTACCCTTGGGAGCTCCTACGAGCAGTACTTC.

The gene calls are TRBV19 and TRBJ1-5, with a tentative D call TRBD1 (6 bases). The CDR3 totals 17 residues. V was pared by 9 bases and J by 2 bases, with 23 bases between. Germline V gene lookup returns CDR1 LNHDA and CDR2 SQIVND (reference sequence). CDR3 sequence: CASLRFGGAVGNQPQHF. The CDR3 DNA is TGTGCCAGCCTGCGGTTCGGGGGGGCTGTCGGCAATCAGCCCCAGCATTTT. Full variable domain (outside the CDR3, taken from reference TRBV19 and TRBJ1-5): DGGITQSPKYLFRKEGQNVTLSCEQNLNHDAMYWYRQDPGQGLRLIYYSQIVNDFQKGDIAEGYSVSREKKESFPLTVTSAQKNPTAFYLCASLRFGGAVGNQPQHFGDGTRLSIL.

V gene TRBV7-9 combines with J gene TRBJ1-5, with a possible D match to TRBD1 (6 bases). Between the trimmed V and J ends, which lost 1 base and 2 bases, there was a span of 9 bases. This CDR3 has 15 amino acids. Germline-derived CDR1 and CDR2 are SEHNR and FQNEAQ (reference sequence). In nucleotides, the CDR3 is TGTGCCAGCAGCTTAGACAGGGATGGCAATCAGCCCCAGCATTTT. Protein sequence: CASSLDRDGNQPQHF. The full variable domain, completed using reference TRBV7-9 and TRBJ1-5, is DTGVSQNPRHKITKRGQNVTFRCDPISEHNRLYWYRQTLGQGPEFLTYFQNEAQLEKSRLLSDRFSAERPKGSFSTLEIQRTEQGDSAMYLCASSLDRDGNQPQHFGDGTRLSIL.

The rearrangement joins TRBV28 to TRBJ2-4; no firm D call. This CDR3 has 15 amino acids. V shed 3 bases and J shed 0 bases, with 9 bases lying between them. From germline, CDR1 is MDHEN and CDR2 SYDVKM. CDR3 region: CASSFGGLAKNIQYF. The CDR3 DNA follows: TGTGCCAGCAGTTTCGGTGGCTTAGCCAAAAACATTCAGTACTTC.

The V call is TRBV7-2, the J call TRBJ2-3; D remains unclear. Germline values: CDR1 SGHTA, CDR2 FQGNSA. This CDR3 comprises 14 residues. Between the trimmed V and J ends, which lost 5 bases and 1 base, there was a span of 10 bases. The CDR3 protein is CASSLQPGTDTQYF. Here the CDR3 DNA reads TGTGCCAGCAGCCTTCAACCGGGCACAGATACGCAGTATTTT.

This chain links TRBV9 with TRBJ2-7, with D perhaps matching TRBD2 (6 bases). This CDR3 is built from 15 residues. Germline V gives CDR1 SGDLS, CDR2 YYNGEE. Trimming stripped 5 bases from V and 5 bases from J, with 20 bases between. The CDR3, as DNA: TGTGCCAGCAGTGGAGGGGTTTCCCTGGCCGACGAGCAGTACTTC. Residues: CASSGGVSLADEQYF.

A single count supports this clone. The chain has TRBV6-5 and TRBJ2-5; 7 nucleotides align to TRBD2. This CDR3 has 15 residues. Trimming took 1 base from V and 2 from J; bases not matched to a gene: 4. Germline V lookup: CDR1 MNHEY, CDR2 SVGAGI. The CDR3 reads CASSYFGGRQETQYF. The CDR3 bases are TGTGCCAGCAGTTACTTCGGGGGGAGGCAAGAGACCCAGTACTTC.

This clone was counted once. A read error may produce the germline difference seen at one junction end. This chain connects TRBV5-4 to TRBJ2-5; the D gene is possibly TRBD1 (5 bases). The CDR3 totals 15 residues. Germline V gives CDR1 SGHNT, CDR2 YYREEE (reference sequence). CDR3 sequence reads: CASSSLTADQEAQYF. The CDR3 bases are TGTGCCAGCAGCTCTCTGACAGCTGACCAAGAGGCCCAGTACTTC.

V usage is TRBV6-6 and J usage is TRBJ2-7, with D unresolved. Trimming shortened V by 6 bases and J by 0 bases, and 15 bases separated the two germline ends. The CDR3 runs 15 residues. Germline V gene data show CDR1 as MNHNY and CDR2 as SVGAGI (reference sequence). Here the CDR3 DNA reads TGTGCCAGCAGCCGTGATGGCGCCAGCTCCTACGAGCAGTACGTC. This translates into CASSRDGASSYEQYV.

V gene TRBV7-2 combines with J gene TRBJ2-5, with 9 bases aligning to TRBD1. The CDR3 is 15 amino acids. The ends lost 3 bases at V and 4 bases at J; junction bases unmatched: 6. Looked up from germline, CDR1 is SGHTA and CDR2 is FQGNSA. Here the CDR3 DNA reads TGTGCCAGCAGCTTCCCGACAGGGGGTGCAGAGACCCAGTACTTC. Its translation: CASSFPTGGAETQYF.